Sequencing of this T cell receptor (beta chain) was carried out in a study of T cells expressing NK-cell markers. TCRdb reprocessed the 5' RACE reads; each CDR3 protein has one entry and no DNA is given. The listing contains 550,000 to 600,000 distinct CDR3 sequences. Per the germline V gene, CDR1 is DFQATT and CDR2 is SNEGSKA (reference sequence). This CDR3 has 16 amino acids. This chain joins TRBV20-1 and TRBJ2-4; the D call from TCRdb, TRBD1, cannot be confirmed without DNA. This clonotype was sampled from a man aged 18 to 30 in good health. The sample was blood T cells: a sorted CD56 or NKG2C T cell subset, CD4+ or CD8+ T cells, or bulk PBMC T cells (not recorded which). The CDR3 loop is CSARQVGTVAKNIQYF.